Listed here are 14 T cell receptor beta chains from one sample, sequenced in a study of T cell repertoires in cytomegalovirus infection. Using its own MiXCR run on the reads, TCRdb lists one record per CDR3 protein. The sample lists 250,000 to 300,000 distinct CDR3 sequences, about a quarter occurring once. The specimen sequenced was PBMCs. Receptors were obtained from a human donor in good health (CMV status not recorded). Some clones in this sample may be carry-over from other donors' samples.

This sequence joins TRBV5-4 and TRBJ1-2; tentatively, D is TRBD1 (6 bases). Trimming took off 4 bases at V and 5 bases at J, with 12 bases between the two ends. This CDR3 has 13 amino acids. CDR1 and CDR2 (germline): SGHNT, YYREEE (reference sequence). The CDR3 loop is CASSPGAQYGYTF. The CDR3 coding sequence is TGTGCCAGCAGCCCGGGGGCCCAATATGGCTACACCTTC.

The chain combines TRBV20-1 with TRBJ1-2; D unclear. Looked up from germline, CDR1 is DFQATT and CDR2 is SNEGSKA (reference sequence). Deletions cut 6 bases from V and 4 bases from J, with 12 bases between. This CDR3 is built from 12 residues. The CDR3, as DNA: TGCAGTGCCACCTATTACTCCTATGGCTACACCTTC. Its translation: CSATYYSYGYTF.

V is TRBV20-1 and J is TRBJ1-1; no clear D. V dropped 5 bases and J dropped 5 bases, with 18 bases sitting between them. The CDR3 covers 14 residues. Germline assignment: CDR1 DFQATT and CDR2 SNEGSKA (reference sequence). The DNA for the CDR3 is TGCAGTGCTGGGCGACGGGGAATGGGGACTGAAGCTTTCTTT. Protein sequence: CSAGRRGMGTEAFF.

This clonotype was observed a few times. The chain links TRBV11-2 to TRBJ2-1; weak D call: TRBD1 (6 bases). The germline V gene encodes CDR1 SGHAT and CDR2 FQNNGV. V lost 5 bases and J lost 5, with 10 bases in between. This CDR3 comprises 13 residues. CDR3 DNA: TGTGCCAGCAGCGAGGACAGAAACAATGAGCAGTTCTTC. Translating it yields CASSEDRNNEQFF.

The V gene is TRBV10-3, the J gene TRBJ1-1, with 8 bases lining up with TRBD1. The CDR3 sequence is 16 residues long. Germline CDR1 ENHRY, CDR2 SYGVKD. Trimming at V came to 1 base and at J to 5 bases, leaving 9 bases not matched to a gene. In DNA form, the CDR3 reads TGTGCCATCAGTGAGTGGAACAGGGGGAGAAATACTGAAGCTTTCTTT. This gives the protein CAISEWNRGRNTEAFF.

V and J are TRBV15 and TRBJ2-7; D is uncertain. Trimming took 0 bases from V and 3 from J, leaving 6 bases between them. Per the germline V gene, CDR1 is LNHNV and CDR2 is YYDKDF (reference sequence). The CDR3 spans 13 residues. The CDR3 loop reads CATSRDMSYEQYF. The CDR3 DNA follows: TGTGCCACCAGCAGAGATATGAGCTACGAGCAGTACTTC.

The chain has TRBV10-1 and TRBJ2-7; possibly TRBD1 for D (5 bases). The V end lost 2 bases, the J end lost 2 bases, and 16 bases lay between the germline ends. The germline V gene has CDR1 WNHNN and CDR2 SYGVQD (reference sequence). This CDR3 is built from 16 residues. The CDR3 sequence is CASSEVTVVTTYEQYF. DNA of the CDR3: TGCGCCAGCAGTGAGGTGACAGTCGTAACCACCTACGAGCAGTACTTC.

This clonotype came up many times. CDR3 sequence (DNA): TGTGCCAGCAGCCTGTGGAGGGGCCTTCTCTCCTACGAGCAGTACTTC. This codes for CASSLWRGLLSYEQYF. The V and J genes are TRBV7-2 and TRBJ2-7; D may be TRBD2 (6 bases). Trimming removed 5 bases from V and 0 bases from J, with 17 bases in between. Germline loops: CDR1 SGHTA, CDR2 FQGNSA. CDR3 length equals 16 residues. The full variable domain, its missing parts supplied by reference TRBV7-2 and TRBJ2-7, is GAGVSQSPSNKVTEKGKDVELRCDPISGHTALYWYRQSLGQGLEFLIYFQGNSAPDKSGLPSDRFSAERTGGSVSTLTIQRTQQEDSAVYLCASSLWRGLLSYEQYFGPGTRLTVT.

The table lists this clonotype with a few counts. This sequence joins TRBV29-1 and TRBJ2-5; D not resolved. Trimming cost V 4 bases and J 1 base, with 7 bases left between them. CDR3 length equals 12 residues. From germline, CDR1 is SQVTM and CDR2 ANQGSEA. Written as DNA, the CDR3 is TGCAGCGTTGGACAAATCCAAGAGACCCAGTACTTC. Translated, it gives CSVGQIQETQYF.

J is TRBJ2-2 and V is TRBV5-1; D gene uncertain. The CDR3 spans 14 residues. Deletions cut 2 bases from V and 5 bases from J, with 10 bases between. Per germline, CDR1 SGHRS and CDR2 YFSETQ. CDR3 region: CASSLEIKTGELFF. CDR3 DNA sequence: TGCGCCAGCAGCTTAGAGATAAAGACCGGGGAGCTGTTTTTT.

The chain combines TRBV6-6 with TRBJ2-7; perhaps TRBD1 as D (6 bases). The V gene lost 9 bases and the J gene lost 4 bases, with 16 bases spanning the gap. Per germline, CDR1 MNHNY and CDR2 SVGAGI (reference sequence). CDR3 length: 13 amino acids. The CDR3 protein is CASQGPPVYEQYF. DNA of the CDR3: TGTGCCAGTCAGGGGCCCCCCGTTTACGAGCAGTACTTC.

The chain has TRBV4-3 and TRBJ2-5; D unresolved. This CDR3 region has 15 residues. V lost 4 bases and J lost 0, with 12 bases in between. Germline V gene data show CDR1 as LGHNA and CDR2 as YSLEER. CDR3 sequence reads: CASSPELGYQETQYF. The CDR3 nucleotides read TGCGCCAGCAGCCCGGAGTTAGGGTACCAAGAGACCCAGTACTTC.

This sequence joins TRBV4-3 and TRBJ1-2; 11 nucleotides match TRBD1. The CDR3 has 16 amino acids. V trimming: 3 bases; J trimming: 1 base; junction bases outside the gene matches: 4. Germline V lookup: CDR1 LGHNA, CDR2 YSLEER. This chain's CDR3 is CASSQGTGGNNYGYTF. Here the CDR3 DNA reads TGCGCCAGCAGCCAGGGGACAGGGGGGAATAACTATGGCTACACCTTC.

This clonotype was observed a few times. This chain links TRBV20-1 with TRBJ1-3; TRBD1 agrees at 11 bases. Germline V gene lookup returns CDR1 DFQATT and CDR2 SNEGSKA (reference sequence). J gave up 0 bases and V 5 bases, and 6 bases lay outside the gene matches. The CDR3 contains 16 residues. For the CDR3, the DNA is TGCAGTGCTTTCGGGACAGGGGGGTACTCTGGAAACACCATATATTTT. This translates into CSAFGTGGYSGNTIYF.